This TCR beta chain was sequenced in a study of blood T cell repertoires in COVID-19. Sequenced by immunoSEQ multiplex PCR; TCRdb stores in-frame clones only, minus some. The profile covers roughly 400,000 clones, with 80% to 90% appearing a single time and 1% to 1.3% taken by the ten largest. Germline CDR1 LNHDA, CDR2 SQIVND (reference sequence). Germline trimming cut 10 bases from V and 2 bases from J; bases unmatched to any gene: 5. The CDR3 covers 13 residues. The origin of this receptor is a young man who had recovered from COVID-19. The specimen was PBMCs or T cells enriched from blood (not recorded which). This sequence joins TRBV19 and TRBJ2-3; 8 positions match TRBD1. CDR3: CATETGATDTQYF. CDR3 in DNA: TGTGCCACCGAGACAGGGGCCACAGATACGCAGTATTTT.